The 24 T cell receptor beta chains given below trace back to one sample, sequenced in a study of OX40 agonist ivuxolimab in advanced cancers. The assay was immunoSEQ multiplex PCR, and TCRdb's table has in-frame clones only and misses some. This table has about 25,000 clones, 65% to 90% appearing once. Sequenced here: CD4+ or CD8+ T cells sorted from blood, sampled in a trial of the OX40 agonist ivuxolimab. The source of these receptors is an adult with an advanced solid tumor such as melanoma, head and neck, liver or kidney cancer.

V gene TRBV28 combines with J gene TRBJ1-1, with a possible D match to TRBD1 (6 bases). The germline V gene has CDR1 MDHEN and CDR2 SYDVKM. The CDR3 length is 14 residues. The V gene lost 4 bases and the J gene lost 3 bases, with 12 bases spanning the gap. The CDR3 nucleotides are TGTGCCAGCAGTTCGGACAGTTTTGACACTGAAGCTTTCTTT. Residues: CASSSDSFDTEAFF.

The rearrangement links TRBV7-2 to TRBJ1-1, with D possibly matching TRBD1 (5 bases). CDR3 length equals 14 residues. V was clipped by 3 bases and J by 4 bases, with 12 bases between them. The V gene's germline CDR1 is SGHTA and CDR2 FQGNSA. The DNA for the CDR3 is TGTGCCAGCAGCTTGGAACGGAGGGGCACTGAAGCTTTCTTT. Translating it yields CASSLERRGTEAFF.

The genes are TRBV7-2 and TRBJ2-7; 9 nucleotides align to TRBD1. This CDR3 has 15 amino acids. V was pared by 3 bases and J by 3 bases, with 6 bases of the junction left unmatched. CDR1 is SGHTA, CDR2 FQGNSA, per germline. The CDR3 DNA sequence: TGTGCCAGCAGCTTCACTACAGGGGGCAACTACGAGCAGTACTTC. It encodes CASSFTTGGNYEQYF.

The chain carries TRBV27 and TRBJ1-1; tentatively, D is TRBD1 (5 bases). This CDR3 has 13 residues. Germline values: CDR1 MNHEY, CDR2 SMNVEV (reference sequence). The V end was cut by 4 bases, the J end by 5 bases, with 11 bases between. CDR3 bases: TGTGCCAGCAGTTGGGGCGCCCGAACTGAAGCTTTCTTT. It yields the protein CASSWGARTEAFF.

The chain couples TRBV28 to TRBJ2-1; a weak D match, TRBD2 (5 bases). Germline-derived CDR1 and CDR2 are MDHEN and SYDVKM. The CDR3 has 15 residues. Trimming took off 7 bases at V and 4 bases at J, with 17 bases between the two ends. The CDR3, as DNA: TGTGCCAGCACCCAAAGCGAGGGTGGGTACAATGAGCAGTTCTTC. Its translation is CASTQSEGGYNEQFF.

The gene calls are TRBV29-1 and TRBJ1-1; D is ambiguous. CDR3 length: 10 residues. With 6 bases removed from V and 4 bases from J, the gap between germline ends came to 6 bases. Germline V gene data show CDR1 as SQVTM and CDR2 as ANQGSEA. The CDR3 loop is CSVLSTEAFF. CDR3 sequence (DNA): TGCAGCGTCCTATCCACTGAAGCTTTCTTT.

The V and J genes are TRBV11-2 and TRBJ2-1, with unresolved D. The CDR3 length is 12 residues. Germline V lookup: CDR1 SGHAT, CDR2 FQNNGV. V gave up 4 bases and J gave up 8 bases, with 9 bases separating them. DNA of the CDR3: TGTGCCAGCAGCTCCGGGCGTTATGAGCAGTTCTTC. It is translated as CASSSGRYEQFF.

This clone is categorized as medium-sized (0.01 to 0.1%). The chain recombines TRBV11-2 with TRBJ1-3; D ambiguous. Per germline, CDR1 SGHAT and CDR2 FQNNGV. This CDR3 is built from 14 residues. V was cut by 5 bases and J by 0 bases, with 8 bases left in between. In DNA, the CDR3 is TGTGCCAGCAGCGCCTACTCCTCTGGAAACACCATATATTTT. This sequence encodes CASSAYSSGNTIYF.

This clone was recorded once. The DNA of the CDR3 is TGCGCCAGCAGCCAAGATTCGGGACTGATCTACACAGATACGCAGTATTTT. It encodes CASSQDSGLIYTDTQYF. This chain connects TRBV4-1 to TRBJ2-3; D is perhaps TRBD2 (6 bases). V was pared by 0 bases and J by 2 bases, with 15 bases between. The CDR3 runs 17 residues. Germline values: CDR1 MGHRA, CDR2 YSYEKL.

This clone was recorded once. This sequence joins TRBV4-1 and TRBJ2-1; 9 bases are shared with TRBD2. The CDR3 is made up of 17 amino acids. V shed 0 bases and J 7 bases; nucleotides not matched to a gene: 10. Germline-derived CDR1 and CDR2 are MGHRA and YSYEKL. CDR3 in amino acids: CASSQDLLAGPLNEQFF. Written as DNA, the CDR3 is TGCGCCAGCAGCCAAGATCTCCTAGCGGGGCCCTTAAATGAGCAGTTCTTC.

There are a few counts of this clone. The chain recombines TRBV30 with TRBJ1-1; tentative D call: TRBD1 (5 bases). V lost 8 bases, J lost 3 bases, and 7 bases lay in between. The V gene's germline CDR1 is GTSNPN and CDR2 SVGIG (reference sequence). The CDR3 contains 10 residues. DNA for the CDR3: TGTGCCATACAGGACACTGAAGCTTTCTTT. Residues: CAIQDTEAFF. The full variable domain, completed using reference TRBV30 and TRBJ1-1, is SQTIHQWPATLVQPVGSPLSLECTVEGTSNPNLYWYRQAAGRGLQLLFYSVGIGQISSEVPQNLSASRPQDRQFILSSKKLLLSDSGFYLCAIQDTEAFFGQGTRLTVV.

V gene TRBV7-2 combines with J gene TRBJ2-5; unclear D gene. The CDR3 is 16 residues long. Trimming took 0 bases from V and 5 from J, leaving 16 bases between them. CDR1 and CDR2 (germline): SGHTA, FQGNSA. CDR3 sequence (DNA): TGTGCCAGCAGCTTAGCAAGGATAGAGGTGGGGGAGACCCAGTACTTC. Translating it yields CASSLARIEVGETQYF.

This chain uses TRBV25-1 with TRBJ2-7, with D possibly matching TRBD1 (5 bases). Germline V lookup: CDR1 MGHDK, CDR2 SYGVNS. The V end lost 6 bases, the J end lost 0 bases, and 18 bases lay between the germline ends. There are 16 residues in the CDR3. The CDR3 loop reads CASRPSRGQSSYEQYF. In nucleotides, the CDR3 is TGTGCCAGCAGACCCAGCCGTGGACAAAGCTCCTACGAGCAGTACTTC.

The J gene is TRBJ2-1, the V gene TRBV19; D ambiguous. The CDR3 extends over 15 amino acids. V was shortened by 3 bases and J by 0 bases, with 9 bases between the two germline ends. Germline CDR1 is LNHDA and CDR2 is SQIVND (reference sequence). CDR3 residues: CASSMGLSSYNEQFF. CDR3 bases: TGTGCCAGTAGTATGGGGTTGAGCTCCTACAATGAGCAGTTCTTC.

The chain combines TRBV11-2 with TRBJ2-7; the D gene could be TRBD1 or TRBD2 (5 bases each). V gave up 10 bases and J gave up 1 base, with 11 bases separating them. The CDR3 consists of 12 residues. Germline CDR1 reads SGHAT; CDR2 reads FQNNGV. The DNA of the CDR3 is TGTGCCACGGCCGGGACGTCCTACGAGCAGTACTTC. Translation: CATAGTSYEQYF.

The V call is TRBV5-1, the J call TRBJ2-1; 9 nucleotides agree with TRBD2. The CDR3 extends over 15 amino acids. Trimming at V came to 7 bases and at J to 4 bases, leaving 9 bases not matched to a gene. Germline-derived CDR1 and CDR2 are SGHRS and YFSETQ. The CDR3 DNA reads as TGCGCCAGCTTCACCGGGACTAGCCAATACAATGAGCAGTTCTTC. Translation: CASFTGTSQYNEQFF. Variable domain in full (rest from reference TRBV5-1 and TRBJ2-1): KAGVTQTPRYLIKTRGQQVTLSCSPISGHRSVSWYQQTPGQGLQFLFEYFSETQRNKGNFPGRFSGRQFSNSRSEMNVSTLELGDSALYLCASFTGTSQYNEQFFGPGTRLTVL.

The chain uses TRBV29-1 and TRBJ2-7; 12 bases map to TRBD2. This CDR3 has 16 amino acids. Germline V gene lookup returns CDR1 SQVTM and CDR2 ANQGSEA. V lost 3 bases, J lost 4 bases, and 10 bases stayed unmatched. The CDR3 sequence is CSVDGLAGGPSYEQYF. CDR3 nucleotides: TGCAGCGTTGATGGCCTAGCGGGAGGGCCTTCTTACGAGCAGTACTTC.

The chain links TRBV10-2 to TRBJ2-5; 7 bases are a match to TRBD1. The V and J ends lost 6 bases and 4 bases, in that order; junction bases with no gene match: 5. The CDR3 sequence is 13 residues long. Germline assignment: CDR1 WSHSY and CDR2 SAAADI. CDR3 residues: CASRDTGVETQYF. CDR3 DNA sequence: TGCGCCAGCAGAGACACAGGGGTAGAGACCCAGTACTTC.

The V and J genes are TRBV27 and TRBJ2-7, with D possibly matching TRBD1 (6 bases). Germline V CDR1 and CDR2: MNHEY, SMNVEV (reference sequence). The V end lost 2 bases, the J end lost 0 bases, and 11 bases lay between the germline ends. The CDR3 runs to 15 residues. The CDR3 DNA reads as TGTGCCAGCAGTTTACAGGGGCTATCCTCCTACGAGCAGTACTTC. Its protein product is CASSLQGLSSYEQYF.

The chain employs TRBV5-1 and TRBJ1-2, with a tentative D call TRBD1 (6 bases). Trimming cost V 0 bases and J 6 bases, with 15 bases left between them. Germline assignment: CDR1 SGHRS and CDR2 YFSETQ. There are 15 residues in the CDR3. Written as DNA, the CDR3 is TGCGCCAGCAGCTTGGTTACCGGGGCAGGGGATGGCTACACCTTC. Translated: CASSLVTGAGDGYTF.

The DNA for the CDR3 is TGTGCCTGGAGCCAACCGGACAGGGGGCGCGGGACCGGGGAGCTGTTTTTT. The encoded protein is CAWSQPDRGRGTGELFF. The genes are TRBV30 and TRBJ2-2; TRBD1 agrees at 11 bases. The junction had 11 bases not matched to a gene; V was cut back by 3 bases and J by 5 bases. CDR1 GTSNPN and CDR2 SVGIG come from the germline V gene (reference sequence). The CDR3 has 17 residues.

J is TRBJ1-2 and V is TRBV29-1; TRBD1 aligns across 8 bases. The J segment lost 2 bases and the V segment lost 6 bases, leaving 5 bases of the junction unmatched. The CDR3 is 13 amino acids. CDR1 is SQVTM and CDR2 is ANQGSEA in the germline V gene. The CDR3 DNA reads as TGCAGCGTCCCCACAGGGGGGAACTATGGCTACACCTTC. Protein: CSVPTGGNYGYTF.

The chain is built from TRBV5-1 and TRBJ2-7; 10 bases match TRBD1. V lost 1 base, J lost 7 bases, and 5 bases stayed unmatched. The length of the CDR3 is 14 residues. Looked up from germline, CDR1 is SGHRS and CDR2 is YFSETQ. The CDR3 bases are TGCGCCAGCAGCTTGCTCGGGACAGGGGAAGAGCAGTACTTC. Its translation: CASSLLGTGEEQYF.

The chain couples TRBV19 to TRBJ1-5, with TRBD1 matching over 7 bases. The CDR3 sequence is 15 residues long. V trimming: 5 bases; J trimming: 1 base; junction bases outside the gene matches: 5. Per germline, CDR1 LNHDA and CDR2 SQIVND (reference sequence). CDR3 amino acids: CASSPTGVSNQPQHF. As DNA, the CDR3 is TGTGCCAGTAGTCCAACAGGGGTGAGCAATCAGCCCCAGCATTTT.